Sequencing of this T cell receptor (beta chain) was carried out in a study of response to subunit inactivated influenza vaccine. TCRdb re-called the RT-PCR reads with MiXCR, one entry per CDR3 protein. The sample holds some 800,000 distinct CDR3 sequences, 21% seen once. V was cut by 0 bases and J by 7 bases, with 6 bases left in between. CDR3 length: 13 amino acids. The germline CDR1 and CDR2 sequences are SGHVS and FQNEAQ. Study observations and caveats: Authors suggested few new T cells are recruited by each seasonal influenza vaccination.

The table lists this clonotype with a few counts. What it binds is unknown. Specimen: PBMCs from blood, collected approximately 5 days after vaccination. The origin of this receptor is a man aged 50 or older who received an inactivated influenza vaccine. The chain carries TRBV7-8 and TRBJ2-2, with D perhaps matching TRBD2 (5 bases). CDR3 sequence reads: CASSLAEVGELFF. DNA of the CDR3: TGTGCCAGCAGCTTAGCGGAGGTCGGGGAGCTGTTTTTT.